A single sample gave rise to the 5 T cell receptor beta chains below, sequenced in a study of blood T cell repertoires in COVID-19. Using immunoSEQ multiplex PCR, the repertoire was profiled, and TCRdb retains in-frame clones only, with some absent. The sample includes approximately 290,000 clones, about 89% of them seen just once. Input material: peripheral blood. The receptors stem from a woman between 55 and 75 years old with acute or convalescent COVID-19.

The chain uses TRBV6-5 and TRBJ2-5, with a possible D match to TRBD2 (7 bases). Germline V lookup: CDR1 MNHEY, CDR2 SVGAGI. V dropped 8 bases and J dropped 1 base, with 17 bases sitting between them. This CDR3 is built from 15 residues. CDR3 DNA sequence: TGTGCCAGCTCACGGGGGGCCTCCGGCCAAGAGACCCAGTACTTC. This sequence encodes CASSRGASGQETQYF.

CDR3 region: CASSPMGGAEAFF. As DNA, the CDR3 is TGTGCCAGCAGTCCAATGGGAGGGGCTGAAGCTTTCTTT. The V and J genes are TRBV6-5 and TRBJ1-1; possibly TRBD1 for D (5 bases). Germline-derived CDR1 and CDR2 are MNHEY and SVGAGI. Between the trimmed V and J ends, which lost 5 bases and 6 bases, there was a span of 13 bases. The CDR3 has 13 residues.

This chain joins TRBV9 and TRBJ2-5; D may be TRBD1 (6 bases). Trimming cost V 0 bases and J 0 bases, with 12 bases left between them. The CDR3 runs 16 residues. CDR1 is SGDLS and CDR2 is YYNGEE in the germline V gene. The DNA for the CDR3 is TGTGCCAGCAGCGTAGCTACAGGGATGTACCAAGAGACCCAGTACTTC. Translating gives CASSVATGMYQETQYF.

J is TRBJ2-3 and V is TRBV4-2; 7 nucleotides align to TRBD1. The CDR3 covers 15 residues. Losses at the gene ends were 4 bases for V and 1 base for J; bases not matched to a gene: 5. Germline assignment: CDR1 LGHNA and CDR2 YNFKEQ. The CDR3 sequence is CASSLTGVGTDTQYF. DNA for the CDR3: TGTGCCAGCAGCCTAACAGGGGTTGGCACAGATACGCAGTATTTT.

The chain combines TRBV4-3 with TRBJ2-2; D is undetermined. Germline values: CDR1 LGHNA, CDR2 YSLEER. This CDR3 spans 14 amino acids. CDR3 bases: TGCGCTTCCGCCCCCATGACAACGTCCGGGGAGCTGTTTTTT. This encodes CASAPMTTSGELFF.